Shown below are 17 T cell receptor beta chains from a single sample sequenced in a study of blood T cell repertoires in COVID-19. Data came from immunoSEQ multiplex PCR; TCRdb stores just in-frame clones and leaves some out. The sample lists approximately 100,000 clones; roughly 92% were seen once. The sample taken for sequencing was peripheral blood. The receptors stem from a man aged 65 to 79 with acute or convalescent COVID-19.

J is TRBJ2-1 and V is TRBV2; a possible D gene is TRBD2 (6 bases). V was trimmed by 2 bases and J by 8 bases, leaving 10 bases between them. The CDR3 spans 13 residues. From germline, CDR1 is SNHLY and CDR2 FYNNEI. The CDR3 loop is CASSERDSHEQFF. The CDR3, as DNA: TGTGCCAGCAGTGAAAGGGACTCCCATGAGCAGTTCTTC.

The CDR3 protein is CASRSGQGYNEQFF. DNA of the CDR3: TGTGCCAGTAGGTCGGGACAGGGCTACAATGAGCAGTTCTTC. The rearrangement joins TRBV19 to TRBJ2-1; 9 positions match TRBD1. The CDR3 runs to 14 residues. V lost 6 bases and J lost 3; bases outside the gene matches: 3. Germline assignment: CDR1 LNHDA and CDR2 SQIVND (reference sequence).

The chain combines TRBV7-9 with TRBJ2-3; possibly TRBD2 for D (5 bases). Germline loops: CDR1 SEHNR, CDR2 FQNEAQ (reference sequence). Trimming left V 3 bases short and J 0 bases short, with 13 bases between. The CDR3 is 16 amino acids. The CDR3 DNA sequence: TGTGCCAGCAGCTTTCCGAGCGGACCTAGCACAGATACGCAGTATTTT. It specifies CASSFPSGPSTDTQYF. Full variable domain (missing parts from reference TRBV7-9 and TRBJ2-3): DTGVSQNPRHKITKRGQNVTFRCDPISEHNRLYWYRQTLGQGPEFLTYFQNEAQLEKSRLLSDRFSAERPKGSFSTLEIQRTEQGDSAMYLCASSFPSGPSTDTQYFGPGTRLTVL.

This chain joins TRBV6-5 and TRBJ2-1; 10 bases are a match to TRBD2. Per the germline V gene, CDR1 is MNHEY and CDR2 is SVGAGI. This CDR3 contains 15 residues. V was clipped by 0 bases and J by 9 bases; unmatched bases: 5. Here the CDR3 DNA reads TGTGCCAGCAGTTACTCGAGGATAGCGGGAGGTGAGCAGTTCTTC. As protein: CASSYSRIAGGEQFF.

The CDR3 sequence: CASSQGRGSGGYTF. The CDR3 DNA sequence: TGTGCCAGCAGCCAAGGCAGGGGGTCTGGTGGCTACACCTTC. V is TRBV3-1 (or the pseudogene TRBV3-2) and J is TRBJ1-2; 7 bases are shared with TRBD1. In germline, CDR1 is LGHDT, CDR2 YNNKEL (reference sequence). The J segment lost 7 bases and the V segment lost 1 base, leaving 6 bases of the junction unmatched. The CDR3 is 14 amino acids.

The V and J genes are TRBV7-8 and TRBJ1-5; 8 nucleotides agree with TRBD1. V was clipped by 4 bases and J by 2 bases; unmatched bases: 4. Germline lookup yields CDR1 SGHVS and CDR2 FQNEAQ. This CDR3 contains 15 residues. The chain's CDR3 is CASSSGTGRNQPQHF. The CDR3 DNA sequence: TGTGCCAGCAGCTCGGGGACAGGTCGCAATCAGCCCCAGCATTTT.

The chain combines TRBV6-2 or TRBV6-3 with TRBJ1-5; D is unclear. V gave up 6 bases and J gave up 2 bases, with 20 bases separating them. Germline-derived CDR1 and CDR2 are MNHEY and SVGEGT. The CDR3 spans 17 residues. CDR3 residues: CASSSATRIAGNQPQHF. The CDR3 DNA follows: TGTGCCAGCAGCTCAGCTACACGGATAGCAGGCAATCAGCCCCAGCATTTT.

CDR3 sequence reads: CASSRDREGGYEQYF. The CDR3 DNA follows: TGTGCCAGCAGCCGAGACAGGGAAGGGGGCTACGAGCAGTACTTC. The chain carries TRBV6-5 and TRBJ2-7; 7 nucleotides line up with TRBD1. With 6 bases clipped from V and 3 bases from J, the junction kept 11 bases outside the gene matches. This CDR3 spans 15 amino acids. The germline V gene has CDR1 MNHEY and CDR2 SVGAGI.

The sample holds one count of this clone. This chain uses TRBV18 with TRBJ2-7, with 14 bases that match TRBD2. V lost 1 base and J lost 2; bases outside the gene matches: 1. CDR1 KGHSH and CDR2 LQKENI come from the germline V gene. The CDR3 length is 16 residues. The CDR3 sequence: CASSPQGLAGAYEQYF. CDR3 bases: TGTGCCAGCTCACCACAGGGACTAGCGGGGGCCTACGAGCAGTACTTC.

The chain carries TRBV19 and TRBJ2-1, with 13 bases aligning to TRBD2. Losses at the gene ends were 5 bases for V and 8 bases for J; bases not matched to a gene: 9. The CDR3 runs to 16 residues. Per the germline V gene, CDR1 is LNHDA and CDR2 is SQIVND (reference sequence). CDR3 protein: CASSVWTSGSVDEQFF. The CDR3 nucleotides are TGTGCCAGTAGTGTATGGACTAGCGGGAGTGTGGATGAGCAGTTCTTC.

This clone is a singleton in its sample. The CDR3, as DNA: TGTGCCAGCAGCGTAGGCCGGGGGGGCCCAGATACGCAGTATTTT. This translates into CASSVGRGGPDTQYF. V and J are TRBV9 and TRBJ2-3; 8 bases are shared with TRBD2. The germline gives CDR1 SGDLS, CDR2 YYNGEE. This CDR3 has 15 amino acids. V trimming: 0 bases; J trimming: 4 bases; junction bases outside the gene matches: 4.

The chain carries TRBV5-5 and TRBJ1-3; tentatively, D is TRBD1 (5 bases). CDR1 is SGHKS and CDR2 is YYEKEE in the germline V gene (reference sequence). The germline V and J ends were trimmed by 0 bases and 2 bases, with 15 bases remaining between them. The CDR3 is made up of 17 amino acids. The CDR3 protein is CASSLGGAPRAGNTIYF. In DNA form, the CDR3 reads TGTGCCAGCAGCTTGGGTGGGGCACCTCGGGCTGGAAACACCATATATTTT.

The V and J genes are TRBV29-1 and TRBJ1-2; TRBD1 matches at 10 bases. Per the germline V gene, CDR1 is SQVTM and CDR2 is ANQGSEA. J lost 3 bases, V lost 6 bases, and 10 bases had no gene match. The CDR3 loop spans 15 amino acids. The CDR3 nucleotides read TGCAGCGTCAATCTCCGGGACAGGGGAGACTATGGCTACACCTTC. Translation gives CSVNLRDRGDYGYTF.

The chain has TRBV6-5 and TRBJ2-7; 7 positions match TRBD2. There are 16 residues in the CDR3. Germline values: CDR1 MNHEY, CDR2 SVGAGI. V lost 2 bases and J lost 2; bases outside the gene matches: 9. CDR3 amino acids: CASSYTGGERTYEQYF. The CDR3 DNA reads TGTGCCAGCAGTTACACGGGAGGTGAGAGAACCTACGAGCAGTACTTC.

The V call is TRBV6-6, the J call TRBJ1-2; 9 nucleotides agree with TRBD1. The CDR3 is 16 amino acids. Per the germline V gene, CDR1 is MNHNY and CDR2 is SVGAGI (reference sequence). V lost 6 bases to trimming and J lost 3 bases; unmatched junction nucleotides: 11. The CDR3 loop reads CASRHRGRSVDYGYTF. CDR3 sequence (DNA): TGTGCCAGCAGACACAGGGGGCGCTCCGTAGACTATGGCTACACCTTC.

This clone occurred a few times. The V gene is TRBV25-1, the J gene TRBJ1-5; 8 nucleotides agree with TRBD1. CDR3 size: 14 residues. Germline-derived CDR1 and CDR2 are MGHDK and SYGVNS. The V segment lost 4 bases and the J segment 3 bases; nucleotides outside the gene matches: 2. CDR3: CASSAGGLNQPQHF. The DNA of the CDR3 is TGTGCCAGCAGTGCAGGGGGCCTCAATCAGCCCCAGCATTTT.

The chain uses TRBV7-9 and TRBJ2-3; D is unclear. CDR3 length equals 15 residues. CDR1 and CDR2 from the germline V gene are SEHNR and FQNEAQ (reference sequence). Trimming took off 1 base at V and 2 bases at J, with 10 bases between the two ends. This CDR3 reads CASSLEFGATDTQYF. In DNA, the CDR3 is TGTGCCAGCAGCTTAGAGTTTGGAGCCACAGATACGCAGTATTTT.